The 30 T cell receptor beta chains below were found in one sample sequenced in a study of T cell responses to AZD1222 COVID-19 vaccine. The assay was immunoSEQ multiplex PCR, and TCRdb's table has in-frame clones only and misses some. This table has over 40,000 clones, roughly 84% appearing once. The sequenced sample was peripheral blood, obtained on day 0 of AZD1222 vaccination. The receptors derive from an adult in good health.

In this sample, this clone turned up a few times. The chain combines TRBV5-1 with TRBJ2-1, with TRBD2 identical over 10 bases. The CDR3 runs to 15 residues. Germline V CDR1 and CDR2: SGHRS, YFSETQ. J was trimmed by 4 bases and V by 9 bases; bases with no gene match: 10. CDR3 amino acids: CATEREGWAYNEQFF. CDR3 sequence (DNA): TGCGCCACTGAGCGGGAGGGTTGGGCATACAATGAGCAGTTCTTC.

Here the CDR3 DNA reads TGTGCCAGCAGCTCACAACTAGCGGGAGCTTACGAGCAGTACTTC. It codes for CASSSQLAGAYEQYF. The chain is built from TRBV5-4 and TRBJ2-7, with TRBD2 identical over 11 bases. The germline gives CDR1 SGHNT, CDR2 YYREEE (reference sequence). This CDR3 is built from 15 residues. Germline trimming cut 3 bases from V and 4 bases from J; bases unmatched to any gene: 6.

The chain employs TRBV2 and TRBJ2-7; 9 nucleotides agree with TRBD2. The CDR3 totals 15 residues. The junction had 5 bases not matched to a gene; V was cut back by 3 bases and J by 2 bases. Germline V lookup: CDR1 SNHLY, CDR2 FYNNEI. The DNA of the CDR3 is TGTGCCAGCAGTGAGAGGACTAGCGAGACCTACGAGCAGTACTTC. Protein product: CASSERTSETYEQYF.

The chain carries TRBV18 and TRBJ1-6, with D tentatively TRBD1 (6 bases). Germline-derived CDR1 and CDR2 are KGHSH and LQKENI. V was pared by 2 bases and J by 7 bases, with 12 bases between. The CDR3 sequence is 15 residues long. The CDR3 reads CASSPVGGKNSPLHF. DNA of the CDR3: TGTGCCAGCTCACCAGTGGGGGGCAAGAATTCACCCCTCCACTTT.

J is TRBJ2-7 and V is TRBV25-1; D remains ambiguous. The CDR3 totals 12 residues. Germline V gives CDR1 MGHDK, CDR2 SYGVNS. Trimming removed 4 bases from V and 2 bases from J, with 6 bases in between. CDR3 sequence (DNA): TGTGCCAGCAGTGGACCAGCCTACGAGCAGTACTTC. This gives the protein CASSGPAYEQYF.

This clone was detected a few times. CDR3 nucleotide sequence: TGTGCCAGCAGCCAAGATAAGGTAGAGGGCCGAGAGACCCAGTACTTC. Its translation is CASSQDKVEGRETQYF. The gene calls are TRBV3-1 (or the pseudogene TRBV3-2) and TRBJ2-5; possible D gene TRBD2, 5 bases. Trimming took 0 bases from V and 4 from J, leaving 15 bases between them. The CDR3 length is 16 residues. Germline values: CDR1 LGHDT, CDR2 YNNKEL (reference sequence).

The genes are TRBV27 and TRBJ1-2, with 7 bases aligning to TRBD1. CDR3 length equals 18 residues. CDR1 is MNHEY, CDR2 SMNVEV, per germline (reference sequence). After removal of 6 bases from V and 1 base from J, the junction contained 17 bases not matched to a gene. This chain's CDR3 is CASSTQRTGSRVNYGYTF. In DNA form, the CDR3 reads TGTGCCAGCAGCACCCAGCGGACAGGATCCAGGGTTAACTATGGCTACACCTTC.

The sample holds one count of this clone. CDR3 residues: CASSLWGDQPQHF. The CDR3 region has the DNA TGTGCCAGCAGCTTATGGGGGGATCAGCCCCAGCATTTT. The gene calls are TRBV7-2 and TRBJ1-5; D might be TRBD1 (5 bases). Germline V gives CDR1 SGHTA, CDR2 FQGNSA. V gave up 2 bases and J gave up 5 bases, with 7 bases separating them. This CDR3 region has 13 residues.

The genes are TRBV28 and TRBJ2-1, with D possibly TRBD1 on 6 matching bases. This CDR3 comprises 14 residues. The germline V and J ends were trimmed by 7 bases and 8 bases, with 18 bases remaining between them. CDR1 and CDR2 from the germline V gene are MDHEN and SYDVKM. The CDR3 sequence: CASNKDTGWDEQFF. CDR3 DNA sequence: TGTGCCAGCAACAAAGATACAGGGTGGGATGAGCAGTTCTTC.

The rearrangement uses TRBV5-6 and TRBJ1-1; tentatively, D is TRBD1 (5 bases). The CDR3 totals 17 residues. The V and J ends lost 4 bases and 0 bases respectively, with 19 bases between them. Germline CDR1 is SGHDT and CDR2 is YYEEEE. The CDR3 nucleotides are TGTGCCAGCAGCGAGGTTGTGGACATCTACTTGAACACTGAAGCTTTCTTT. Translated: CASSEVVDIYLNTEAFF.

The chain links TRBV2 to TRBJ1-1, with 11 bases identical to TRBD1. J gave up 6 bases and V 6 bases, and 3 bases lay outside the gene matches. The CDR3 has 13 amino acids. Germline V gene sequence: CDR1 SNHLY, CDR2 FYNNEI. In DNA form, the CDR3 reads TGTGCCAGCAGCCGGACAGGGGGCTCTGAAGCTTTCTTT. It translates to CASSRTGGSEAFF.

V is TRBV4-3 and J is TRBJ1-2, with TRBD1 identical over 7 bases. Germline CDR1 reads LGHNA; CDR2 reads YSLEER. The V and J ends lost 4 bases and 4 bases, in that order; junction bases with no gene match: 12. The CDR3 sequence is 16 residues long. CDR3 nucleotide sequence: TGCGCCAGCAGCCCCCGAGCCGGGACAGCCACCTATGGCTACACCTTC. Translation: CASSPRAGTATYGYTF.

J is TRBJ2-1 and V is TRBV5-1; D is undetermined. The CDR3 totals 11 residues. Trimming left V 5 bases short and J 1 base short, with 1 base between. Germline CDR1 and CDR2: SGHRS and YFSETQ. The CDR3 bases are TGCGCCAGCAGTTCCTACAATGAGCAGTTCTTC. It yields the protein CASSSYNEQFF.

The chain carries TRBV7-2 and TRBJ2-1, with D unresolved. CDR1 is SGHTA, CDR2 FQGNSA, per germline. The CDR3 is 14 amino acids. Trimming pared 1 base from V and 10 bases from J, leaving 14 bases between. This CDR3 is CASSLVNYQQEQFF. The CDR3 DNA follows: TGTGCCAGCAGCTTAGTGAACTACCAACAGGAGCAGTTCTTC.

Only one count was recorded for this clone. This rearrangement joins TRBV18 to TRBJ1-3; 8 positions agree with TRBD1. The CDR3 extends over 13 amino acids. Germline assignment: CDR1 KGHSH and CDR2 LQKENI. J was trimmed by 3 bases and V by 8 bases; bases with no gene match: 3. For the CDR3, the DNA is TGTGCCAGCAAACAGGGGGTTGGAAACACCATATATTTT. This encodes CASKQGVGNTIYF.

This clone was picked up a small number of times. The V gene is TRBV9, the J gene TRBJ2-1; 8 positions agree with TRBD1. The V segment lost 6 bases and the J segment 9 bases; nucleotides outside the gene matches: 8. Looked up from germline, CDR1 is SGDLS and CDR2 is YYNGEE. The CDR3 sequence is 13 residues long. DNA for the CDR3: TGTGCCAGCACTTGGCAGGGGGCTGGTGAGCAGTTCTTC. The encoded protein is CASTWQGAGEQFF.

V and J are TRBV7-3 and TRBJ1-6; D call uncertain. The CDR3 spans 12 residues. The germline V gene encodes CDR1 SGHTA and CDR2 FQGTGA. The germline V and J ends were trimmed by 1 base and 12 bases, with 7 bases remaining between them. This CDR3 is CASSLKPGPLHF. The CDR3 DNA reads as TGTGCCAGCAGCTTAAAACCCGGACCCCTCCACTTT.

This chain connects TRBV4-1 to TRBJ2-3, with D uncertain. Germline V gene sequence: CDR1 MGHRA, CDR2 YSYEKL. This CDR3 region has 14 residues. V lost 5 bases and J 4 bases, leaving 13 bases between the germline ends. The CDR3 loop is CASSIKEASDTQYF. The CDR3 DNA reads TGCGCCAGCAGCATCAAAGAGGCTTCAGATACGCAGTATTTT.

The chain combines TRBV7-2 with TRBJ1-6; D is undetermined. CDR1 and CDR2 from the germline V gene are SGHTA and FQGNSA. V lost 2 bases, J lost 0 bases, and 8 bases lay in between. This CDR3 has 16 amino acids. CDR3 sequence (DNA): TGTGCCAGCAGCTTACTGCCCGACTCCTATAATTCACCCCTCCACTTT. This sequence encodes CASSLLPDSYNSPLHF.

This rearrangement joins TRBV2 to TRBJ1-5; the D gene is possibly TRBD1 (6 bases). Deletions cut 6 bases from V and 7 bases from J, with 16 bases between. This CDR3 comprises 14 residues. Germline CDR1 reads SNHLY; CDR2 reads FYNNEI. CDR3 nucleotide sequence: TGTGCCAGCAGGGACCAACAGGGAGAGCAGCCCCAGCATTTT. Translation: CASRDQQGEQPQHF.

V usage is TRBV7-2 and J usage is TRBJ2-5; perhaps TRBD2 as D (5 bases). This CDR3 has 13 amino acids. The germline CDR1 and CDR2 sequences are SGHTA and FQGNSA. Between the trimmed V and J ends, which lost 8 bases and 5 bases, there was a span of 15 bases. CDR3 DNA sequence: TGTGCCAGCGGTAGGATTCGGGATGAGACCCAGTACTTC. Translated, it gives CASGRIRDETQYF.

V gene TRBV9 combines with J gene TRBJ1-2; unclear D gene. The CDR3 sequence is 13 residues long. Trimming shortened V by 1 base and J by 9 bases, and 13 bases separated the two germline ends. CDR1 and CDR2 from the germline V gene are SGDLS and YYNGEE. The CDR3 spells CASSVTGDRSYTF. The CDR3 nucleotides read TGTGCCAGCAGCGTAACCGGGGATAGGAGCTACACCTTC.

The chain employs TRBV28 and TRBJ1-4; D remains ambiguous. Trimming removed 6 bases at V and 8 bases at J, with 16 bases between. Germline V gene lookup returns CDR1 MDHEN and CDR2 SYDVKM. The CDR3 contains 14 residues. This chain's CDR3 is CASSTGPAKEKLFF. DNA of the CDR3: TGTGCCAGCAGCACCGGACCAGCCAAGGAAAAACTGTTTTTT. The full variable domain, completed using reference TRBV28 and TRBJ1-4, is DVKVTQSSRYLVKRTGEKVFLECVQDMDHENMFWYRQDPGLGLRLIYFSYDVKMKEKGDIPEGYSVSREKKERFSLILESASTNQTSMYLCASSTGPAKEKLFFGSGTQLSVL.

This clone occurred once. This sequence joins TRBV7-2 and TRBJ1-5, with a possible D match to TRBD1 (6 bases). Germline values: CDR1 SGHTA, CDR2 FQGNSA. The length of the CDR3 is 13 residues. V lost 5 bases to trimming and J lost 6 bases, with 11 bases between them. The CDR3 DNA reads as TGTGCCAGCAGCCCTGAGGGGGGTCAGCCCCAGCATTTT. The encoded protein is CASSPEGGQPQHF.

This chain connects TRBV27 to TRBJ1-3; a weak D match, TRBD1 (6 bases). Germline CDR1 and CDR2: MNHEY and SMNVEV (reference sequence). V lost 5 bases and J 5 bases, leaving 10 bases between the germline ends. This CDR3 is built from 13 residues. The CDR3 region is CASSPGGRNTIYF. The CDR3 bases are TGTGCCAGCAGTCCTGGGGGGCGAAACACCATATATTTT.

V gene TRBV11-2 combines with J gene TRBJ2-1, with D maybe TRBD1 (5 bases). Per the germline V gene, CDR1 is SGHAT and CDR2 is FQNNGV. The CDR3 extends over 15 amino acids. V was pared by 3 bases and J by 1 base, with 10 bases between. CDR3 in amino acids: CASSFAGQSYNEQFF. The CDR3 nucleotides read TGTGCCAGCAGCTTCGCTGGACAATCCTACAATGAGCAGTTCTTC.

This clone was recorded once. The chain uses TRBV10-2 and TRBJ1-1; D is uncertain. V was pared by 7 bases and J by 5 bases, with 11 bases between. This CDR3 contains 12 residues. Per germline, CDR1 WSHSY and CDR2 SAAADI. For the CDR3, the DNA is TGCGCCAGCATGGGTTTGTATACTGAAGCTTTCTTT. Its protein is CASMGLYTEAFF.

This clone is labeled as medium-sized. The chain uses TRBV19 and TRBJ1-5; no clear D. This CDR3 region has 15 residues. From germline, CDR1 is LNHDA and CDR2 SQIVND (reference sequence). Trimming removed 0 bases at V and 4 bases at J, with 10 bases between. The CDR3 reads CASSIDRAENQPQHF. For the CDR3, the DNA is TGTGCCAGTAGTATAGATCGGGCGGAAAATCAGCCCCAGCATTTT.

V and J are TRBV12-3 or TRBV12-4 and TRBJ1-5; D gene ambiguous. V dropped 6 bases and J dropped 3 bases, with 6 bases sitting between them. This CDR3 has 12 residues. CDR3 amino acids: CASRNFNQPQHF. For the CDR3, the DNA is TGTGCCAGCAGAAACTTCAATCAGCCCCAGCATTTT.

The V and J genes are TRBV27 and TRBJ2-7, with 8 nucleotides matching TRBD2. The germline V gene encodes CDR1 MNHEY and CDR2 SMNVEV (reference sequence). The V gene end was trimmed by 6 bases and the J gene end by 5 bases; junction bases not matched to a gene: 15. This CDR3 spans 16 amino acids. DNA for the CDR3: TGTGCCAGCAGCGTCCCACCTACGGGAGGGTCACACGAGCAGTACTTC. Protein product: CASSVPPTGGSHEQYF.